One TCR beta chain is described in this entry. Its cognate antigen is unknown. This sample stems from a study of T-cell reconstitution after alpha-beta-depleted transplantation in children. Findings of the study overall: After transplant, high TCRbeta diversity at day 60 in some patients arose from surviving recipient T cells and thymic progenitors.

Unique molecular identifiers tagged the TCRbeta library. Using its own MiXCR run on the PCR reads, TCRdb lists one record per CDR3 protein. The sample shows 85,000 to 120,000 distinct CDR3 sequences, approximately 6% of them seen only once. The CDR3 extends over 16 amino acids. V lost 4 bases and J lost 2, with 12 bases in between. Here the sequenced sample was PBMCs, mostly from graft donor cells, taken 60 days after TCRalphabeta/CD19-depleted stem cell transplant. This rearrangement joins TRBV12-3 or TRBV12-4 to TRBJ2-6; D is unresolved. The receptor was derived from a female patient aged 2 to 10 who had a stem cell transplant for Fanconi anemia, so the T cells may come from the graft donor. The CDR3 DNA reads as TGTGCCAGCAGTTCTCGGAGACGCGCTGGGGCCAACGTCCTGACTTTC. Amino acid sequence: CASSSRRRAGANVLTF.